The next 22 T cell receptor beta chains were all read from a single sample in a study of T cell responses to AZD1222 COVID-19 vaccine. Libraries were prepared by immunoSEQ multiplex PCR; TCRdb keeps only in-frame clonotypes and omits some of them. The sample lists some 100,000 clones; around nine tenths were seen once. Sequencing used peripheral blood, obtained on day 0 of AZD1222 vaccination. These receptors were obtained from an adult in good health.

The chain combines TRBV5-5 with TRBJ1-6; tentatively, D is TRBD1 (6 bases). CDR3 length equals 17 residues. Germline V lookup: CDR1 SGHKS, CDR2 YYEKEE (reference sequence). Trimming left V 0 bases short and J 3 bases short, with 13 bases between. CDR3 sequence: CASSLGWQGHYNSPLHF. The DNA for the CDR3 is TGTGCCAGCAGCTTGGGTTGGCAGGGGCACTATAATTCACCCCTCCACTTT.

The rearrangement joins TRBV7-8 to TRBJ2-7; 9 positions agree with TRBD1. Germline assignment: CDR1 SGHVS and CDR2 FQNEAQ. The V gene end was trimmed by 4 bases and the J gene end by 5 bases; junction bases not matched to a gene: 9. This CDR3 comprises 15 residues. Here the CDR3 DNA reads TGTGCCAGCAGCTACCTTGCGGGACAGGGAGACGAGCAGTACTTC. It codes for CASSYLAGQGDEQYF.

The V call is TRBV7-6, the J call TRBJ1-3; D not certain. Germline V gives CDR1 SGHVS, CDR2 FNYEAQ. There are 17 residues in the CDR3. The V end lost 1 base, the J end lost 0 bases, and 13 bases lay between the germline ends. The CDR3 DNA reads TGTGCCAGCAGCTTAGTTGCAGGAACGAGCTCTGGAAACACCATATATTTT. It yields the protein CASSLVAGTSSGNTIYF.

This chain uses TRBV11-2 with TRBJ1-5; D perhaps matches TRBD1 (6 bases). Per germline, CDR1 SGHAT and CDR2 FQNNGV. The CDR3 consists of 15 residues. V was clipped by 1 base and J by 5 bases, with 12 bases between them. The CDR3 nucleotides are TGTGCCAGCAGCTTAGCGGGGGGCGTTTATCAGCCCCAGCATTTT. Residues: CASSLAGGVYQPQHF.

In nucleotides, the CDR3 is TGTGCCAGCAGTTATACCGCGGACAGGTTGTCTTTCTTT. As protein: CASSYTADRLSFF. The chain recombines TRBV6-2 or TRBV6-3 with TRBJ1-1; 7 positions agree with TRBD1. The CDR3 totals 13 residues. CDR1 and CDR2 from the germline V gene are MNHEY and SVGEGT. J was trimmed by 12 bases and V by 3 bases; bases with no gene match: 10.

The V gene is TRBV30, the J gene TRBJ2-3, with D hard to call. V lost 4 bases to trimming and J lost 12 bases, with 14 bases between them. Per germline, CDR1 GTSNPN and CDR2 SVGIG (reference sequence). This CDR3 is built from 11 residues. CDR3 residues: CAWKTTSQQYF. In DNA, the CDR3 is TGTGCCTGGAAAACCACCTCCCAACAGTATTTT.

Details on this clone: The same CDR3 is also encoded by other DNA sequences in this sample. The rearrangement uses TRBV5-1 and TRBJ1-5, with TRBD1 matching over 7 bases. From germline, CDR1 is SGHRS and CDR2 YFSETQ. There are 14 residues in the CDR3. The trim removed 3 bases at V and 5 bases at J, leaving 5 bases unmatched. The CDR3 nucleotides read TGCGCCAGCAGCTCCGGACAGGAGGATCAGCCCCAGCATTTT. Protein: CASSSGQEDQPQHF.

This clone occurred once. Written as DNA, the CDR3 is TGTGCCAGCAGTGGTGAGGGAGTTCAGCCCCAGCATTTT. It is translated as CASSGEGVQPQHF. This chain uses TRBV2 with TRBJ1-5; the D is unclear. The CDR3 sequence is 13 residues long. V shed 4 bases and J shed 6 bases, with 10 bases lying between them. CDR1 is SNHLY, CDR2 FYNNEI, per germline.

This chain uses TRBV7-2 with TRBJ1-5; TRBD1 is a possible D gene (5 bases). The CDR3 extends over 15 amino acids. With 4 bases removed from V and 3 bases from J, the gap between germline ends came to 13 bases. From germline, CDR1 is SGHTA and CDR2 FQGNSA. The CDR3 bases are TGTGCCAGCAGCTGGGGGGGGGAGTTCAATCAGCCCCAGCATTTT. Its protein is CASSWGGEFNQPQHF.

Only one count was recorded for this clone. V and J are TRBV5-4 and TRBJ2-2, with TRBD2 identical over 7 bases. The germline V gene has CDR1 SGHNT and CDR2 YYREEE (reference sequence). Unmatched junction bases numbered 5, after V lost 3 bases and J lost 6 bases. The CDR3 covers 14 residues. In DNA form, the CDR3 reads TGTGCCAGCAGCTCTGGGGGGGAGGCCGGGGAGCTGTTTTTT. It translates to CASSSGGEAGELFF. Based on the CDR3 plus reference TRBV5-4 and TRBJ2-2, the full variable domain is ETGVTQSPTHLIKTRGQQVTLRCSSQSGHNTVSWYQQALGQGPQFIFQYYREEENGRGNFPPRFSGLQFPNYSSELNVNALELDDSALYLCASSSGGEAGELFFGEGSRLTVL.

In DNA, the CDR3 is TGTGCCTGGGGACAGGGTGGTAGTTCACCCCTCCACTTT. This gives the protein CAWGQGGSSPLHF. The chain combines TRBV30 with TRBJ1-6; 8 nucleotides match TRBD1. CDR1 GTSNPN and CDR2 SVGIG come from the germline V gene (reference sequence). V shed 5 bases and J 9 bases; nucleotides not matched to a gene: 6. This CDR3 is built from 13 residues. The full variable domain, in which reference TRBV30 and TRBJ1-6 provide the parts outside the CDR3, is SQTIHQWPATLVQPVGSPLSLECTVEGTSNPNLYWYRQAAGRGLQLLFYSVGIGQISSEVPQNLSASRPQDRQFILSSKKLLLSDSGFYLCAWGQGGSSPLHFGNGTRLTVT.

The V gene is TRBV9, the J gene TRBJ2-3, with D tentatively TRBD2 (6 bases). Deletions cut 2 bases from V and 4 bases from J, with 14 bases between. This CDR3 is 15 amino acids long. Germline CDR1 is SGDLS and CDR2 is YYNGEE. CDR3 nucleotides: TGTGCCAGCAGCGTCGGGACTTCGCGCTCAGATACGCAGTATTTT. Encoded protein: CASSVGTSRSDTQYF.

This clone appeared once. V usage is TRBV23-1 and J usage is TRBJ2-7; TRBD2 is a possible D gene (5 bases). TRBV23-1 is placed among ORFs of uncertain function. Trimming stripped 2 bases from V and 1 base from J, with 15 bases between. There are 16 residues in the CDR3. CDR3 DNA sequence: TGCGCCAGCAGTCAAAGTCCGGGGTCTGGGTCCTACGAGCAGTACTTC. It yields the protein CASSQSPGSGSYEQYF.

The V call is TRBV2, the J call TRBJ1-5; no definite D call. The V gene's germline CDR1 is SNHLY and CDR2 FYNNEI. Trimming took 2 bases from V and 1 from J, leaving 9 bases between them. The CDR3 has 15 residues. CDR3: CASSESGRSNQPQHF. CDR3 nucleotides: TGTGCCAGCAGTGAATCGGGCCGGAGCAATCAGCCCCAGCATTTT.

V and J are TRBV19 and TRBJ1-6; D is undetermined. Trimming took 7 bases from V and 3 from J, leaving 13 bases between them. Germline CDR1 LNHDA, CDR2 SQIVND (reference sequence). There are 15 residues in the CDR3. For the CDR3, the DNA is TGTGCCAGTACTCCCGGCCGGGGCTATAATTCACCCCTCCACTTT. This translates into CASTPGRGYNSPLHF. Full variable domain (remainder filled in from reference TRBV19 and TRBJ1-6): DGGITQSPKYLFRKEGQNVTLSCEQNLNHDAMYWYRQDPGQGLRLIYYSQIVNDFQKGDIAEGYSVSREKKESFPLTVTSAQKNPTAFYLCASTPGRGYNSPLHFGNGTRLTVT.

The V call is TRBV28, the J call TRBJ1-4; D possibly corresponds to TRBD1 (5 bases). CDR3 length equals 14 residues. V was clipped by 2 bases and J by 7 bases, with 11 bases between them. CDR1 is MDHEN, CDR2 SYDVKM, per germline. The DNA for the CDR3 is TGTGCCAGCAGTTTACAGGGTTGGGGTGAAAAACTGTTTTTT. It encodes CASSLQGWGEKLFF.

The V call is TRBV11-1, the J call TRBJ2-7; 8 bases fit TRBD1. J gave up 5 bases and V 1 base, and 4 bases lay outside the gene matches. This CDR3 spans 14 amino acids. Germline lookup yields CDR1 SGHAT and CDR2 FQDESV (reference sequence). The CDR3 is CASSLGTGSHEQYF. The DNA of the CDR3 is TGTGCCAGCAGCTTAGGGACAGGGAGCCACGAGCAGTACTTC.

The CDR3 is CASSLRRVNSPLHF. The CDR3, as DNA: TGTGCCAGCAGCTTACGGAGGGTAAATTCACCCCTCCACTTT. The rearrangement uses TRBV7-2 and TRBJ1-6; D remains ambiguous. The V gene's germline CDR1 is SGHTA and CDR2 FQGNSA. Between the trimmed V and J ends, which lost 2 bases and 7 bases, there was a span of 9 bases. The CDR3 runs 14 residues.

The chain recombines TRBV15 with TRBJ1-2, with 7 bases fitting TRBD1. In germline, CDR1 is LNHNV, CDR2 YYDKDF (reference sequence). The CDR3 covers 15 residues. V gave up 2 bases and J gave up 3 bases; unmatched junction bases: 6. CDR3 sequence reads: CATSRIRGRDYGYTF. CDR3 in DNA: TGTGCCACCAGCAGAATAAGGGGGCGCGACTATGGCTACACCTTC.

The chain carries TRBV3-1 (or the pseudogene TRBV3-2) and TRBJ1-5; D is unresolved. Germline V gene lookup returns CDR1 LGHDT and CDR2 YNNKEL (reference sequence). The CDR3 spans 14 residues. V lost 1 base, J lost 7 bases, and 11 bases lay in between. The CDR3 DNA reads TGTGCCAGCAGCCAAGGGGCCGGAGAGCAGCCCCAGCATTTT. Protein sequence: CASSQGAGEQPQHF.

The rearrangement joins TRBV19 to TRBJ1-3; D gene uncertain. Trimming took off 5 bases at V and 2 bases at J, with 13 bases between the two ends. There are 15 residues in the CDR3. The germline gives CDR1 LNHDA, CDR2 SQIVND (reference sequence). CDR3 residues: CASSLVSGPGNTIYF. The CDR3 DNA reads as TGTGCCAGTAGTCTCGTCTCGGGCCCTGGAAACACCATATATTTT.

Comment on this clone: This sample includes further DNA sequences coding for the same CDR3. J is TRBJ2-3 and V is TRBV11-3; 7 bases are a match to TRBD1. The CDR3 has 15 residues. Germline V gene data show CDR1 as SGHNT and CDR2 as YENEEA. Unmatched junction bases numbered 3, after V lost 1 base and J lost 2 bases. CDR3 sequence: CASSLGQGSTDTQYF. The DNA of the CDR3 is TGTGCCAGCAGCTTAGGACAGGGATCCACAGATACGCAGTATTTT.